These T cell receptor beta chains were read from a single sample in a study of identical twins. Each CDR3 protein is one row after TCRdb ran MiXCR on the 5' RACE reads. This repertoire shows approximately 470,000 distinct CDR3 sequences, approximately 14% found once; its top ten account for about 0.53%. These same data were also listed under a study on yellow fever vaccine responses in identical twins.

The sequenced material came from CD4+ T cells sorted from blood. Source of these receptors: a young woman in good health. CDR3s include the opening cysteine and the closing phenylalanine or tryptophan. The D gene is left open where the match is weak. Clone size is stated in some rows and not others, as once, few, many or a class when expanded.

>NA|TRBJ2-1|TRBV5-1|NA
CASSLNSGRIYNEQFF
TGCGCCAGCAGCCTGAATAGCGGAAGAATCTACAATGAGCAGTTCTTC
>TRBD2|TRBJ2-5|TRBV6-2/TRBV6-3|few
CASSYETSGMETQYF
TGTGCCAGCAGTTACGAGACTAGCGGGATGGAGACCCAGTACTTC
>TRBD1|TRBJ2-5|TRBV5-1|few
CASRVGTGETQYF
TGCGCCAGCAGAGTTGGGACAGGGGAGACCCAGTACTTC
>NA|TRBJ2-1|TRBV7-8|few
CASSSRRVRQSYNEQFF
TGTGCCAGCAGCTCTCGTCGGGTGAGACAGTCCTACAATGAGCAGTTCTTC
>NA|TRBJ2-3|TRBV20-1|few
CSARERGMDTQYF
TGCAGTGCTAGAGAGAGGGGTATGGATACGCAGTATTTT
>NA|TRBJ2-5|TRBV20-1|NA
CSARGTYLKETQYF
TGCAGTGCTAGGGGCACCTACCTAAAAGAGACCCAGTACTTC
>NA|TRBJ2-1|TRBV3-1|few
CASSQVFSFGAEQFF
TGTGCCAGCAGCCAAGTTTTTTCATTCGGGGCTGAGCAGTTCTTC
>NA|TRBJ1-1|TRBV14|many
CASRGQLNTEAFF
TGTGCCAGCAGAGGACAGTTGAACACTGAAGCTTTCTTT
>NA|TRBJ2-3|TRBV7-2|few
CASSLGLAPDTQYF
TGTGCCAGCAGCTTAGGGCTAGCCCCAGATACGCAGTATTTT
>NA|TRBJ2-1|TRBV28|NA
CASMGGDEQFF
TGTGCCAGCATGGGGGGCGATGAGCAGTTCTTC
>TRBD2|TRBJ2-4|TRBV5-6|many
CASSQRTSGIQYAKNIQYF
TGTGCCAGCAGCCAGAGGACTAGCGGGATTCAGTATGCCAAAAACATTCAGTACTTC
>TRBD2|TRBJ2-7|TRBV10-1|few
CASSEPSGEQYF
TGCGCCAGCAGTGAACCTAGCGGGGAGCAGTACTTC
>NA|TRBJ1-5|TRBV6-6|few
CAGGRGNQPQHF
TGTGCCGGAGGAAGGGGCAATCAGCCCCAGCATTTT
>TRBD1|TRBJ2-3|TRBV5-1|NA
CASSLARDRPDTQYF
TGCGCCAGCAGCTTGGCGAGGGACAGACCAGATACGCAGTATTTT
>NA|TRBJ2-1|TRBV28|NA
CASSLRGHRTYNEQFF
TGTGCCAGCAGTTTAAGGGGACACCGAACCTACAATGAGCAGTTCTTC